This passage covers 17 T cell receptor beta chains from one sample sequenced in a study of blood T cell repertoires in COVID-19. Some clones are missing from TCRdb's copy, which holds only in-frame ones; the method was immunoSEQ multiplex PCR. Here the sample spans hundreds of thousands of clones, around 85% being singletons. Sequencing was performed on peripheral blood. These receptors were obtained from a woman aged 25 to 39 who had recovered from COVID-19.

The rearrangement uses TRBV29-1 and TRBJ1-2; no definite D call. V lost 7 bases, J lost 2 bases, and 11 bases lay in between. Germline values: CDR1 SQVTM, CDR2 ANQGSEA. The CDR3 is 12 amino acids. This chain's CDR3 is CSALQENYGYTF. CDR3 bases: TGCAGCGCACTACAAGAGAACTATGGCTACACCTTC.

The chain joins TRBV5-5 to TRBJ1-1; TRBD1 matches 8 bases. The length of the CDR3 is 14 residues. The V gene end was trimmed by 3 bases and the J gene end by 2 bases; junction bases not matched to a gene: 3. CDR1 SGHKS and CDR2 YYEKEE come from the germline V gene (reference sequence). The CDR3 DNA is TGTGCCAGCAGCTCCACAGGGGGAAACACTGAAGCTTTCTTT. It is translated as CASSSTGGNTEAFF.

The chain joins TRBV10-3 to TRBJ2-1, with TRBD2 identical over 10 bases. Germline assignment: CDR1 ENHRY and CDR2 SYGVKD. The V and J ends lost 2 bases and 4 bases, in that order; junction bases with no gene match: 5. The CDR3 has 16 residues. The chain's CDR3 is CAISERTSGDYNEQFF. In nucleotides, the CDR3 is TGTGCCATCAGTGAGAGGACTAGCGGTGATTACAATGAGCAGTTCTTC.

The chain's CDR3 is CASSLEGRGQQPQHF. CDR3 sequence (DNA): TGTGCCAGCAGTTTGGAGGGCAGGGGACAGCAGCCCCAGCATTTT. This chain connects TRBV27 to TRBJ1-5; the match to TRBD1 covers 7 bases. Trimming took 3 bases from V and 7 from J; bases not matched to a gene: 9. The CDR3 consists of 15 residues. The germline gives CDR1 MNHEY, CDR2 SMNVEV (reference sequence).

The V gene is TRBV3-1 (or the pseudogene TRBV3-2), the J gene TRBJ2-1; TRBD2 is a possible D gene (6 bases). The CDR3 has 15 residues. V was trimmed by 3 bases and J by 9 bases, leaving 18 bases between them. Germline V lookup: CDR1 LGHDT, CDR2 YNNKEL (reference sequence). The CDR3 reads CASSQGGPVYREQFF. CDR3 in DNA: TGTGCCAGCAGCCAGGGGGGACCAGTATATCGTGAGCAGTTCTTC.

CDR3 bases: TGTGCCATCACCGATGATGGCAGGGAGGACGAGCAGTACTTC. This gives the protein CAITDDGREDEQYF. The gene calls are TRBV10-3 and TRBJ2-7, with D perhaps TRBD2 (6 bases). The CDR3 is 14 amino acids. V shed 7 bases and J shed 5 bases, with 18 bases lying between them. Per the germline V gene, CDR1 is ENHRY and CDR2 is SYGVKD.

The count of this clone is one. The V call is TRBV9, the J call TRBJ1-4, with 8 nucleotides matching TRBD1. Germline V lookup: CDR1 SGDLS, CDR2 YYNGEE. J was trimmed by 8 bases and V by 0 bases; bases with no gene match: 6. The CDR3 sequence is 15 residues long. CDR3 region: CASSVGGTGGEKLFF. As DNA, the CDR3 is TGTGCCAGCAGCGTAGGCGGGACAGGCGGAGAAAAACTGTTTTTT.

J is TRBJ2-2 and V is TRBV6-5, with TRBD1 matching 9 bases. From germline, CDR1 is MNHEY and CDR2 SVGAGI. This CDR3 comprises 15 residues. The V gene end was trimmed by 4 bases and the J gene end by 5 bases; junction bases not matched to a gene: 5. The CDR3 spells CASSFTGTGTGELFF. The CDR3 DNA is TGTGCCAGCAGTTTTACCGGGACAGGGACCGGGGAGCTGTTTTTT.

The CDR3 nucleotides are TGTGCCAGCAGCCAAGGGTCAGGGGATCAGCCCCAGCATTTT. Translated: CASSQGSGDQPQHF. This rearrangement joins TRBV4-2 to TRBJ1-5; D perhaps matches TRBD1 (6 bases). The germline gives CDR1 LGHNA, CDR2 YNFKEQ. This CDR3 region has 14 residues. Trimming cost V 1 base and J 5 bases, with 9 bases left between them.

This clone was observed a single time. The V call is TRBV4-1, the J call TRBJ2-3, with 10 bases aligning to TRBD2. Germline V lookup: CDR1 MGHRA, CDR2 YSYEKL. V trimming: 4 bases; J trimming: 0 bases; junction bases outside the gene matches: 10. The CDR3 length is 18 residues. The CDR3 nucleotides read TGCGCCAGCAGCCGACTAGCGGGCCTGTCTAAGAGCACAGATACGCAGTATTTT. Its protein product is CASSRLAGLSKSTDTQYF.

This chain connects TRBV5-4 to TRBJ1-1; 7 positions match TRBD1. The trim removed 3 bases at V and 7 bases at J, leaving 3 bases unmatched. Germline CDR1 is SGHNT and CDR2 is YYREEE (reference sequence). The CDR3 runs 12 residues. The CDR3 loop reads CASSWDSDEAFF. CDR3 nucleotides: TGTGCCAGCAGCTGGGACAGCGATGAAGCTTTCTTT.

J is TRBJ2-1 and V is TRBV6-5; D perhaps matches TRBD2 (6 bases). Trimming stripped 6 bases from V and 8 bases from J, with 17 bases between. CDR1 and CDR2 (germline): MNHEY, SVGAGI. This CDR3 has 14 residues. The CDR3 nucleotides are TGTGCCAGCAGGGAGGGGACTGGTTGGTATGAGCAGTTCTTC. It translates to CASREGTGWYEQFF.

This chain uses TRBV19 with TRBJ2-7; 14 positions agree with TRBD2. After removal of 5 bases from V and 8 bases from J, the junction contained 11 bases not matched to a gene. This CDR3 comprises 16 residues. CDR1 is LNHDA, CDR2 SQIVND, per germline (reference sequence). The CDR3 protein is CASSSQTTSGGAKQYF. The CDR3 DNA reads TGTGCCAGTAGTTCCCAGACGACTAGCGGGGGGGCAAAGCAGTACTTC.

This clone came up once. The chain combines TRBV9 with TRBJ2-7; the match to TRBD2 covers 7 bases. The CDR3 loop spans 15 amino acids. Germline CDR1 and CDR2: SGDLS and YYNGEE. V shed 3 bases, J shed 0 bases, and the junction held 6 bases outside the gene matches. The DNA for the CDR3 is TGTGCCAGCAGCGAACGAGCGGGGCCCTCCTACGAGCAGTACTTC. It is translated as CASSERAGPSYEQYF.

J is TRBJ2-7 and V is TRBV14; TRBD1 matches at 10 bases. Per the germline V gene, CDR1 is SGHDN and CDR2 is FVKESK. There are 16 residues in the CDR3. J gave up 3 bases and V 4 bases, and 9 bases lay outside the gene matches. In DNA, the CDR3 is TGTGCCAGCAGCCTTATCTCGGGACAGGGGTACTACGAGCAGTACTTC. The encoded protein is CASSLISGQGYYEQYF.

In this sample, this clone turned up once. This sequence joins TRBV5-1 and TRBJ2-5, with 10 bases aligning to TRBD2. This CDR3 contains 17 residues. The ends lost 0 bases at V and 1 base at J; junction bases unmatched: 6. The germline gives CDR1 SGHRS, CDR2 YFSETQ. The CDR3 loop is CASSLAPSGGLQETQYF. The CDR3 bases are TGCGCCAGCAGCTTGGCCCCTAGCGGGGGCCTCCAAGAGACCCAGTACTTC.

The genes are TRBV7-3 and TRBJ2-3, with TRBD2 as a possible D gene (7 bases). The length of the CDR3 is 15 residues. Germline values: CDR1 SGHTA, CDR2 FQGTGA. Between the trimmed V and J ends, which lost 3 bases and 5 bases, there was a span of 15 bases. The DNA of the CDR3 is TGTGCCAGCAGCTTCGTTGGGGGCGGGAGAGATACGCAGTATTTT. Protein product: CASSFVGGGRDTQYF.